Given below is one T cell receptor beta chain in context. This clone was observed once. There is no known antigen for this receptor. The sample holds no much larger clone one base away, and base qualities are not on file. Each collaborating institution followed its own protocols to collect whole blood in K2EDTA tubes. Collaborator samples were shipped for TCRbeta analysis as frozen whole blood, isolated PBMCs, or DNA extracted from either sample type. The sample is drawn from a study of blood T cell repertoires in COVID-19 (dated by TCRdb to 2018 to 2021). Notes on the research overall: Samples from collaborators originated in the United States, Italy and Spain and spanned both the acute and convalescent phases of COVID-19. The material from the prospective study consisted of cDNA or gDNA derived from T cells, B-cell-depleted T cells, or PBMCs. The dataset comprised deeply sampled blood TCRbeta repertoires from subjects exposed to, actively infected with, or recovered from COVID-19. The repertoires were released in a freely available public database intended as a resource for research on the immune response to SARS-CoV-2. Samples came from the ongoing ImmuneRACE study (first 160 participants) plus 1,254 subjects from 6 global collaborators. The sample metadata nearly always contained a de-identified subject ID, COVID-19 status, age in years and sex. Where HLA class I and class II types were available, the types were taken from metadata supplied by the sample provider, not from assay-based typing. The paper's findings and limits, for the study overall: The quantity of clinical and demographic metadata differed by source and by participant and was supplied without curation.

In the germline V gene, CDR1 corresponds to SGHDN and CDR2 to FVKESK. CDR3 length: 15 amino acids, cysteine to phenylalanine. Only the CDR3 region is kept as DNA, spanning 45 bases read in frame from base 1. V loses 4 bases, J loses 2 bases, and the germline ends lie 15 bases apart. TCRbeta CDR3 regions were amplified from genomic DNA using the immunoSEQ Assay, a bias-controlled multiplex PCR. The published analysis was carried out like this. The number of nucleated cells in each sample was estimated from the amplification of reference gene primers within the assay. Sequence reads were collapsed and filtered to measure the absolute abundance of every unique TCRbeta CDR3 rearrangement. For each sample, productive Simpson clonality was calculated by taking the square root of Simpson's diversity index across productive rearrangements. Not all clones reach the TCRdb copy of this immuneACCESS table, which keeps in-frame sequences only. Checked studies attribute under half of the gap to unresolved V genes and leave the rest unexplained. The D gene and trimming were derived from the DNA, and the V and J assignments and clone size from that table. The sample table contains about 110,000 clones; only one count was recorded for approximately 88% of them. Approximately 6.8% of the sample comes from the top ten.

The source is a man aged 45-60 years with active or convalescent COVID-19. The chain couples TRBV14 to TRBJ2-7; TRBD2 might be the D gene, on 5 matching bases. Source material: peripheral blood. CDR3 protein: CASSPQSGRTYEQYF. At the DNA level, the sequence is TGTGCCAGCAGCCCGCAGAGCGGAAGGACCTACGAGCAGTACTTC.